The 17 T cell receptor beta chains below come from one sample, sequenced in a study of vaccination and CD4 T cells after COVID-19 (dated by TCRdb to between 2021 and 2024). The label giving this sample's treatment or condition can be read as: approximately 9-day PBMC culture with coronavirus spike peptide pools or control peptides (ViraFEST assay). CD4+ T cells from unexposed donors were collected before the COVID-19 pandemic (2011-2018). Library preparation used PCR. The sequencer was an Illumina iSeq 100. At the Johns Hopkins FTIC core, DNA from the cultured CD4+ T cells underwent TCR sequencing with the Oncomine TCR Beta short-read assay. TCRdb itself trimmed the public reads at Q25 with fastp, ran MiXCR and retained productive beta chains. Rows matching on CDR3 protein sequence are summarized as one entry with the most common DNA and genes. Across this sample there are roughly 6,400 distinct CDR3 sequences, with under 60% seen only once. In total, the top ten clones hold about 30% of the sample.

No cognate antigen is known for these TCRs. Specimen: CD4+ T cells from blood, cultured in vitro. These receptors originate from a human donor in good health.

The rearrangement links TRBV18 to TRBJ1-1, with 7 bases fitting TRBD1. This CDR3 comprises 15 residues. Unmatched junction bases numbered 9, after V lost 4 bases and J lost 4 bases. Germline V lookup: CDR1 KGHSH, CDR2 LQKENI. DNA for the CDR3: TGTGCCAGCTCACGAGGATACAGGGGAGCCACTGAAGCTTTCTTT. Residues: CASSRGYRGATEAFF.

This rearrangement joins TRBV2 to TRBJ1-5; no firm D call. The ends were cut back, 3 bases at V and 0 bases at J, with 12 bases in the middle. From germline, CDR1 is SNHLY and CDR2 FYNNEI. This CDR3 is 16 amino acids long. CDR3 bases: TGTGCCAGCAGTGAGCTCAGATTCTATAGCAATCAGCCCCAGCATTTT. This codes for CASSELRFYSNQPQHF.

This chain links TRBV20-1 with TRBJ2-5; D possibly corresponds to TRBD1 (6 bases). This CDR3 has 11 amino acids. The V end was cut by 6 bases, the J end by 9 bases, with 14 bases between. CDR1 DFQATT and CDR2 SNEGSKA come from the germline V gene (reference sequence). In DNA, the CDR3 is TGCAGTGCCCAACCAGGGGCGGCCCAGTACTTC. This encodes CSAQPGAAQYF.

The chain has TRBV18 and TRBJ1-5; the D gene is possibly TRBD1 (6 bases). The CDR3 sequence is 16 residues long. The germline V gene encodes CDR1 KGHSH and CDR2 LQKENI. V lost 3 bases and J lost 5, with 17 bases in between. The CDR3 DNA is TGTGCCAGCTCACCGCTCCCGGTAGGGGGGGATCAGCCCCAGCATTTT. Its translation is CASSPLPVGGDQPQHF.

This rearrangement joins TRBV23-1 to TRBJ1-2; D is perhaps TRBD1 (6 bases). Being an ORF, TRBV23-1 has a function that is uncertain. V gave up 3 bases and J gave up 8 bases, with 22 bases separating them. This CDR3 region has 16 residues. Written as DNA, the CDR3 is TGCGCCAGCAGTCATTTGGAGGACAGCCTTACGTTGGGCTACACCTTC. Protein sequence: CASSHLEDSLTLGYTF.

Written as DNA, the CDR3 is TGTGCCAGCAGACCCCTGACAGACTATGGCTACACCTTC. Translation: CASRPLTDYGYTF. The chain joins TRBV27 to TRBJ1-2; D is perhaps TRBD1 (5 bases). Trimming took off 6 bases at V and 3 bases at J, with 11 bases between the two ends. Germline lookup yields CDR1 MNHEY and CDR2 SMNVEV (reference sequence). This CDR3 has 13 residues.

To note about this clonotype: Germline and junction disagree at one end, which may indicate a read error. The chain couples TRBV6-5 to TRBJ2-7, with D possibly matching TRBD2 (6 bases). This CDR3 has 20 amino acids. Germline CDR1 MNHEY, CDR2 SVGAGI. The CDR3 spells CASSYAGGRGRRPSSYEQHF. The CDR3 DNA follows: TGTGCCAGCAGTTACGCCGGGGGAAGAGGGCGACGACCTAGCTCCTACGAGCAGCACTTC.

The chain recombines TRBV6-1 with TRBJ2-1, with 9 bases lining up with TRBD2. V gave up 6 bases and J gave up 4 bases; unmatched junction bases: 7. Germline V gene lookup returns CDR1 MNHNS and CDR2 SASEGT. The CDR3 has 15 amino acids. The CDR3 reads CASSLLAGSYNEQFF. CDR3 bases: TGTGCCAGCAGCCTCCTAGCGGGATCTTACAATGAGCAGTTCTTC.

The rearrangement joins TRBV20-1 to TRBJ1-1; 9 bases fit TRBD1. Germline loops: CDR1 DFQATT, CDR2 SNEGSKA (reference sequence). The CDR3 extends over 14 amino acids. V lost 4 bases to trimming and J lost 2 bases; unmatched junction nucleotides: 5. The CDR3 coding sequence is TGCAGTGCTACCCGGACAGGGGTTAACACTGAAGCTTTCTTT. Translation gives CSATRTGVNTEAFF.

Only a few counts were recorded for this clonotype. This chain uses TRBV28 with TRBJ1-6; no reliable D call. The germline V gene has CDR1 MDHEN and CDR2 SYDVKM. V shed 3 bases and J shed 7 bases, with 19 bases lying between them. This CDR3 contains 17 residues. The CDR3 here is CASSLRWGGPQNSPLHF. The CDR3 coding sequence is TGTGCCAGCAGTTTGCGTTGGGGAGGGCCTCAAAATTCACCCCTCCACTTT. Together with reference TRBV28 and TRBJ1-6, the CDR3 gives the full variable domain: DVKVTQSSRYLVKRTGEKVFLECVQDMDHENMFWYRQDPGLGLRLIYFSYDVKMKEKGDIPEGYSVSREKKERFSLILESASTNQTSMYLCASSLRWGGPQNSPLHFGNGTRLTVT.

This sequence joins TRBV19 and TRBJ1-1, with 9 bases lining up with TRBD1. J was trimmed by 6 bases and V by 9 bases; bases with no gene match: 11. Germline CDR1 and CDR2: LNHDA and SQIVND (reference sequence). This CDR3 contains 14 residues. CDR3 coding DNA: TGTGCCAGCCGCTCGGACAGGGGTTATGCTGAAGCTTTCTTT. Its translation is CASRSDRGYAEAFF.

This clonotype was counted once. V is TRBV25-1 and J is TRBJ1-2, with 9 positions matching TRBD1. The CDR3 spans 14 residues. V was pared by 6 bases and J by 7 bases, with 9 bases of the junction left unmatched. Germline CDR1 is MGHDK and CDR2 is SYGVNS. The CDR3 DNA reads TGTGCCAGCAGGGAGACAGGGGGGAGTGGTGGCTACACCTTC. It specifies CASRETGGSGGYTF.

CDR3 sequence (DNA): TGTGCCAGTAGTATGCGTCTCAGGGGGCAGCCCGGGGAGCTGTTTTTT. This codes for CASSMRLRGQPGELFF. The chain is built from TRBV19 and TRBJ2-2, with 8 bases matching TRBD1. Germline assignment: CDR1 LNHDA and CDR2 SQIVND (reference sequence). Losses at the gene ends were 3 bases for V and 6 bases for J; bases not matched to a gene: 9. The CDR3 runs 16 residues.

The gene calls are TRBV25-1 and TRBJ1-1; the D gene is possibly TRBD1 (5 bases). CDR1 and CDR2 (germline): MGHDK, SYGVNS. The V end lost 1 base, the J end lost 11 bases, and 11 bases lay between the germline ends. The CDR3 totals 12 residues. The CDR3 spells CASSELAGLAFF. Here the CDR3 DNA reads TGTGCCAGCAGTGAATTGGCAGGGCTGGCTTTCTTT.

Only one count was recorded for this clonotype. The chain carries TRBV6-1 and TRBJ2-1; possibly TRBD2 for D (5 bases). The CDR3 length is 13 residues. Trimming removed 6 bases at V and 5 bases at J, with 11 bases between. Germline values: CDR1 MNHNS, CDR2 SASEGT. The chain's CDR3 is CASRERGNNEQFF. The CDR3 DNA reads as TGTGCCAGCAGGGAACGGGGAAACAATGAGCAGTTCTTC.

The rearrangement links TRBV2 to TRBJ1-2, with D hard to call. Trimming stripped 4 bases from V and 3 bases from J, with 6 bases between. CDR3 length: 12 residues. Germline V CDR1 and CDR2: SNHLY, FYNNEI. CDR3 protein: CASSVGDYGYTF. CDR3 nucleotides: TGTGCCAGCAGTGTAGGAGACTATGGCTACACCTTC.

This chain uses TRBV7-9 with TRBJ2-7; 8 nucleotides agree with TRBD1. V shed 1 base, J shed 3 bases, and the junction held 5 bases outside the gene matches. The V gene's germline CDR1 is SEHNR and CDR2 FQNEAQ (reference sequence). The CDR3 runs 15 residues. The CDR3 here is CASSLGDRGVYEQYF. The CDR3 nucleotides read TGTGCCAGCAGCTTAGGAGACAGGGGCGTCTACGAGCAGTACTTC. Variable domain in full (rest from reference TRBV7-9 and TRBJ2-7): DTGVSQNPRHKITKRGQNVTFRCDPISEHNRLYWYRQTLGQGPEFLTYFQNEAQLEKSRLLSDRFSAERPKGSFSTLEIQRTEQGDSAMYLCASSLGDRGVYEQYFGPGTRLTVT.